The T cell receptor (beta chain) under discussion was sequenced for a study of early T cells in non-severe SARS-CoV-2 infection. The CDR3 runs to 13 residues. Germline V CDR1 and CDR2: KGHSH, LQKENI. V gave up 8 bases and J gave up 8 bases; unmatched junction bases: 8. TCRdb processed the 5' RACE reads anew with MiXCR; each CDR3 protein has one entry. The repertoire holds 50,000 to 80,000 distinct CDR3 sequences, 8% to 9% seen once, with roughly 13% in the top ten. This clonotype was seen repeatedly, ten times or more. The sample here was whole blood, taken at baseline. The source of this sequence is an adult who was a healthcare worker with PCR-confirmed SARS-CoV-2 infection or an uninfected control (not recorded which). V usage is TRBV18 and J usage is TRBJ1-2; TRBD1 matches at 10 bases. The CDR3 sequence is CASKTGGAWGYTF. Here the CDR3 DNA reads TGTGCCAGCAAGACAGGGGGCGCATGGGGCTACACCTTC.